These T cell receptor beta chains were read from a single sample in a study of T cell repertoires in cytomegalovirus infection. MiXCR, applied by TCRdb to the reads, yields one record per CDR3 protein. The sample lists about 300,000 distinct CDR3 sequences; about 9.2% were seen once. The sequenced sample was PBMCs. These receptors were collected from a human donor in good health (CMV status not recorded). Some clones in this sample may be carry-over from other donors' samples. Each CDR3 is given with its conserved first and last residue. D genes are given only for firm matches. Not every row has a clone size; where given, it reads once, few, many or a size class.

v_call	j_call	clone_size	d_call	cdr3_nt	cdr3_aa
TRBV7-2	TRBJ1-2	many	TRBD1	TGTGCCAGCAGCTTCAGGGGGCCATTTACTTCTGGCTACACCTTC	CASSFRGPFTSGYTF
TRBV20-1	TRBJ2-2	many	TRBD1	TGCAGTGCTAGGACAGGGGTAACCGGGGAGCTGTTTTTT	CSARTGVTGELFF
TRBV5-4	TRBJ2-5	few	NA	TGTGCCAGCAGCGACTACCCCGACAGGCAAGAGACCCAGTACTTT	CASSDYPDRQETQYF
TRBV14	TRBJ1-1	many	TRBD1	TGTGCCAGCAGCCTTCAGGGGGGACTCTCGAACACTGAAGCTTTCTTT	CASSLQGGLSNTEAFF
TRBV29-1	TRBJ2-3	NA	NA	TGCAGCGCCGAAAGCTCTGCAGATACGCAGTATTTT	CSAESSADTQYF
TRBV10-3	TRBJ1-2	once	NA	TGTGCCATCAGTGGGGATCATGGCTACACCTTC	CAISGDHGYTF
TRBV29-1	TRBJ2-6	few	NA	TGCAGCGTTGGTCAGGGGACCGCCTCTGGGGCCAACGTCCTGACTTTC	CSVGQGTASGANVLTF
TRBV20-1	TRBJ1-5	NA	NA	TGCAGTGCTGGGACTGAAGATCAGCCCCAGCATTTT	CSAGTEDQPQHF
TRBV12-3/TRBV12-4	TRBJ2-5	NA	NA	TGTGCCAGCAGTTTAATAGGGACAGAGACCCAGTACTTC	CASSLIGTETQYF
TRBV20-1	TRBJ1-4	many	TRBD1	TGCAGTGCTAGGACGACAGGGCGGAATGAAAAACTGTTTTTT	CSARTTGRNEKLFF
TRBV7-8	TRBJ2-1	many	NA	TGTGCCAGCGGTCACTCCTACAATGAGCAGTTCTTC	CASGHSYNEQFF
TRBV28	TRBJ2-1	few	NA	TGTGCCAGCAGTTACCCCCCCCAGGGGGGGGCACATGAGCAGTTCTTC	CASSYPPQGGAHEQFF
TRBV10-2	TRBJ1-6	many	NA	TGCGCCAGCACGCGGGGGACGGATTCACCCCTCCACTTT	CASTRGTDSPLHF
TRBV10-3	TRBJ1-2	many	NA	TGTGCCATCAGTGAAGGGACGGGATATGGCTACACCTTC	CAISEGTGYGYTF
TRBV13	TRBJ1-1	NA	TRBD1	TGTGCCAGCAGCTTAGAAACAGGGGGTACTGAAGCTTTCTTT	CASSLETGGTEAFF
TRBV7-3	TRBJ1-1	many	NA	TGTGCCAGCAGCTTAACAGTGACATCCCCTGAAGCTTTCTTT	CASSLTVTSPEAFF
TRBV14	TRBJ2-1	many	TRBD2	TGTGCCAGCAGCCAAGATCCCGGGACTAGCGGGGGGGCGTGGAGTGTCCATGAGCAGTTCTTC	CASSQDPGTSGGAWSVHEQFF
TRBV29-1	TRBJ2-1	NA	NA	TGCAGCTCTGCCTTAAGACTATCCAGTGAGCAGTTCTTC	CSSALRLSSEQFF